A selection of T cell receptor beta chains follows, all from one sample in a study of blood T cell repertoires in COVID-19. Sequencing was performed with immunoSEQ multiplex PCR; in TCRdb, only in-frame clones are kept and a portion is missing. The sample records about 100,000 clones, roughly 90% being singletons. Sequenced sample: peripheral blood. These receptors originate from a man aged 60 to 75 with acute or convalescent COVID-19. Each CDR3 is given without its conserved first and last residue. The order of the fields is J gene, V gene, clone size, CDR3 protein. Size values are once, few and many counts, or a class for expanded clones, and some rows have none.

J: TRBJ2-3
V: TRBV27
size: NA
CDR3: ASTYEGTQY

J: TRBJ2-5
V: TRBV5-4
size: NA
CDR3: ASSSTLAGQETQY

J: TRBJ1-1
V: TRBV27
size: once
CDR3: ASRGQGWDTEAF

J: TRBJ2-1
V: TRBV2
size: NA
CDR3: ASTKTSGRFSYNEQF

J: TRBJ2-1
V: TRBV6-5
size: NA
CDR3: ASKGQTGAGEQF

J: TRBJ2-1
V: TRBV19
size: NA
CDR3: ASSILPNNEQF

J: TRBJ2-1
V: TRBV7-6
size: NA
CDR3: ASSSTPPGSYNEQF

J: TRBJ1-5
V: TRBV19
size: NA
CDR3: ASSIGRRGNQPQH

J: TRBJ2-7
V: TRBV6-6
size: NA
CDR3: ASSYQGLADEQY

J: TRBJ1-2
V: TRBV5-1
size: NA
CDR3: ASSLAPQGLDYGYT